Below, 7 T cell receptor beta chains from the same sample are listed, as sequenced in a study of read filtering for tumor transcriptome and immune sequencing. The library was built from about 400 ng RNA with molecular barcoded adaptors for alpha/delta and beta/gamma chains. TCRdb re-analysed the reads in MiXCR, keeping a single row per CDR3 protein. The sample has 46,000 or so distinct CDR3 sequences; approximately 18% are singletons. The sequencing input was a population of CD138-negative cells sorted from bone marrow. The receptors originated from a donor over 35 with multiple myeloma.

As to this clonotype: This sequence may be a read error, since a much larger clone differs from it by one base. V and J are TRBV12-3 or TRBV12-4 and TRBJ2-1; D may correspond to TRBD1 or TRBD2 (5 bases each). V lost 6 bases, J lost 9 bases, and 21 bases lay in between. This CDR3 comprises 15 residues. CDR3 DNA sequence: TGTGCCAGCAGCCCACGGGGCGTCGCTGGGAGTGAGCAGTTCTTC. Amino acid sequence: CASSPRGVAGSEQFF.

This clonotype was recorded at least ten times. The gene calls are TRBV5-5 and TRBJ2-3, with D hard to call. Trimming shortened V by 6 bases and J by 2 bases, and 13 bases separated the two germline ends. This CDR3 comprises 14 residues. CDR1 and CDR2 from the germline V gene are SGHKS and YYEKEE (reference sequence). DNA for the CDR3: TGTGCCAGCACCCCGGGTATTCTCACAGATACGCAGTATTTT. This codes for CASTPGILTDTQYF.

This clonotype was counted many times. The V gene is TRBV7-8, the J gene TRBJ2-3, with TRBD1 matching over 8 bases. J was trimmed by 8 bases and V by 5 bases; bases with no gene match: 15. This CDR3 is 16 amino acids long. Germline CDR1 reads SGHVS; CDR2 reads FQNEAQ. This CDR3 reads CASSTGQERGWGTQYF. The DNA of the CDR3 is TGTGCCAGCAGCACGGGACAGGAGAGGGGGTGGGGTACGCAGTATTTT. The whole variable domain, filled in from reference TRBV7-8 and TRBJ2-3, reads GAGVSQSPRYKVAKRGQDVALRCDPISGHVSLFWYQQALGQGPEFLTYFQNEAQLDKSGLPSDRFFAERPEGSVSTLKIQRTQQEDSAVYLCASSTGQERGWGTQYFGPGTRLTVL.

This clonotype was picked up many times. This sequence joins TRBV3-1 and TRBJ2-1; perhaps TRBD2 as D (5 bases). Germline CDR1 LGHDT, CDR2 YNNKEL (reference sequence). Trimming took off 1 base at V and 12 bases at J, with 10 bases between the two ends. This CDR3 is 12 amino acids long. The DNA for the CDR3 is TGTGCCAGCAGCCAAGTGGTAGGAGGGCAGTTCTTC. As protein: CASSQVVGGQFF.

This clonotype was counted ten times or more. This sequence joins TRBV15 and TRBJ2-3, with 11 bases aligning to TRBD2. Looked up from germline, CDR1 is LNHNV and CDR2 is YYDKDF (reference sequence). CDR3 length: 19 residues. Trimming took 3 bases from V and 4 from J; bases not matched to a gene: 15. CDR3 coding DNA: TGTGCCACCAGCAGGGAAGTATCTAGCGGGAGGTTCTCAGCAGATACGCAGTATTTT. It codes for CATSREVSSGRFSADTQYF.

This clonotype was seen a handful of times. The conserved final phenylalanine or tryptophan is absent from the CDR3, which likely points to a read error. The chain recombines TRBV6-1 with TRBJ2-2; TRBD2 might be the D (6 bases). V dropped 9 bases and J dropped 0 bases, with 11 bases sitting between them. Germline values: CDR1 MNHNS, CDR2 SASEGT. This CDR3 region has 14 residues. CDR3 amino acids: CASSGTANTGELFL. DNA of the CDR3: TGTGCCAGTTCCGGGACTGCGAACACCGGGGAGCTGTTTTTA.

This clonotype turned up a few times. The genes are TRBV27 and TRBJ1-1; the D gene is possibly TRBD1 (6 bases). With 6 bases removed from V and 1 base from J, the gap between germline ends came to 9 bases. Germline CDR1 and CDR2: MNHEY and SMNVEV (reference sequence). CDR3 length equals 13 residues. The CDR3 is CASRGGGNTEAFF. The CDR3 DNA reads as TGTGCCAGCAGAGGGGGGGGGAACACTGAAGCTTTCTTT.